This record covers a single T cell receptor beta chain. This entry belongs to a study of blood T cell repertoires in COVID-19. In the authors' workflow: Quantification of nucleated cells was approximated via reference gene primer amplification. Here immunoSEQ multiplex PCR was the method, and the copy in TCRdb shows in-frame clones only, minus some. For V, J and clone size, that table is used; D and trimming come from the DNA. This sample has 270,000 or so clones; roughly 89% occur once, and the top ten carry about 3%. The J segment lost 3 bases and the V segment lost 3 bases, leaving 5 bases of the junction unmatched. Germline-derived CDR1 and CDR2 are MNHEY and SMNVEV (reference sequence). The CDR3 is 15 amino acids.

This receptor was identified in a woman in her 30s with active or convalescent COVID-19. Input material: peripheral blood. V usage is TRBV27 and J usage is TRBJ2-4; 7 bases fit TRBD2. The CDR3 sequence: CASSFLAGDKNIQYF. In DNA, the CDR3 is TGTGCCAGCAGTTTTCTGGCGGGGGACAAAAACATTCAGTACTTC.